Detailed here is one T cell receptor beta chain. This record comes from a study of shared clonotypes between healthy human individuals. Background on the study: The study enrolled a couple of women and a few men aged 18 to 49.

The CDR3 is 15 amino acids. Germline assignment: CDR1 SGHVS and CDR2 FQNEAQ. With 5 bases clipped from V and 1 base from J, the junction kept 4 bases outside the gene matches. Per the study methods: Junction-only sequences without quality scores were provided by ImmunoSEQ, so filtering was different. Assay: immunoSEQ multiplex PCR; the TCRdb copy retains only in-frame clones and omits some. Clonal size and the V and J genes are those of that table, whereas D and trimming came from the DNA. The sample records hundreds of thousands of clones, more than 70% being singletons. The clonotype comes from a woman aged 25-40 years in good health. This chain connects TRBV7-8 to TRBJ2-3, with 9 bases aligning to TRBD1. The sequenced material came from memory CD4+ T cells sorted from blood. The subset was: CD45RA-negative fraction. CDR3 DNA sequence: TGTGCCAGCAGCCCCCGGGACAGGGGCACAGATACGCAGTATTTT. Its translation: CASSPRDRGTDTQYF.